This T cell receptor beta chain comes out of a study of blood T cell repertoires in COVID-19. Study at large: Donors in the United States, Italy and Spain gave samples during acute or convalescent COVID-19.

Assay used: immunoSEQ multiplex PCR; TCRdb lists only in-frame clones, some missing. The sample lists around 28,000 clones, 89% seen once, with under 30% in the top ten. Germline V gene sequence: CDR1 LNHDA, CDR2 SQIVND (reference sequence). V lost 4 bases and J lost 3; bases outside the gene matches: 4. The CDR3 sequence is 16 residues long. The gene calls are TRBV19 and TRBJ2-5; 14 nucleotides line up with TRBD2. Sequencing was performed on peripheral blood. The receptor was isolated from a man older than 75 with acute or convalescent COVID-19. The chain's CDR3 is CASSTSGLAGEETQYF. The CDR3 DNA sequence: TGTGCCAGTAGTACATCGGGACTAGCGGGAGAAGAGACCCAGTACTTC.